The source of this TCR beta chain is a study of shared clonotypes between healthy human individuals. In the study overall: Researchers assigned three CD4 naive, three CD4 memory, two CD8 naive and one CD8 memory plate to each donor.

Healthy adults negative for HIV, lacking recent acute infections or vaccinations, served as donors. This table comes from immunoSEQ multiplex PCR, and its TCRdb copy is limited to in-frame clones, with some not included. The data hold hundreds of thousands of clones, with over 65% observed a single time. Germline-derived CDR1 and CDR2 are SGHNT and YYREEE (reference sequence). The length of the CDR3 is 11 residues. The germline V and J ends were trimmed by 5 bases and 2 bases, with 4 bases remaining between them. Points on this clone: Other DNA sequences in this specimen translate into the identical CDR3.

This receptor was identified in a woman in her 30s in good health. Material: memory CD4+ T cells sorted from blood. Indicated subset: CD45RA-negative fraction. The chain combines TRBV5-4 with TRBJ2-5, with D hard to call. The CDR3 spells CASSLQETQYF. The CDR3 DNA is TGTGCCAGCAGTCTTCAAGAGACCCAGTACTTC.